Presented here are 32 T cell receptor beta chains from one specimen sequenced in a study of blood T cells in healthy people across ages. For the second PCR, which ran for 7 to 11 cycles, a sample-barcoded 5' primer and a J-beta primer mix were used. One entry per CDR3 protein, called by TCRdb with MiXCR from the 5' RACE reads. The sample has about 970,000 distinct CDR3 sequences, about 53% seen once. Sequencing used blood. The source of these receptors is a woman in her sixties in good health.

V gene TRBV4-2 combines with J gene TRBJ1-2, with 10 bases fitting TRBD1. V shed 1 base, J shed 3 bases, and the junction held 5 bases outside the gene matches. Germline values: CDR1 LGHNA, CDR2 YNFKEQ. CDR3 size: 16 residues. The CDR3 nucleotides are TGTGCCAGCAGCCAAGGTCCCGGGACAGGGGACTATGGCTACACCTTC. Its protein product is CASSQGPGTGDYGYTF.

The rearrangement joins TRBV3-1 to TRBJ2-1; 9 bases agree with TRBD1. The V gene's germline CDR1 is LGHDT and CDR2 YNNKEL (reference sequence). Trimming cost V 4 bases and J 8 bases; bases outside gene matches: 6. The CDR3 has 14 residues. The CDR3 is CASSRNTGGDEQFF. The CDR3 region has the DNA TGTGCCAGCAGCCGGAACACAGGGGGCGATGAGCAGTTCTTC.

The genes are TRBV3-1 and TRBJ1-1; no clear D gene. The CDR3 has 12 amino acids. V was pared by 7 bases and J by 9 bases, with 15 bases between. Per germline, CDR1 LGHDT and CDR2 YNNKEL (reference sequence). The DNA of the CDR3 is TGTGCCAGCACCCTTCGTGGCAGTAAAGCTTTCTTT. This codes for CASTLRGSKAFF. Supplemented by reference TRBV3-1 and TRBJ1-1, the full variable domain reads DTAVSQTPKYLVTQMGNDKSIKCEQNLGHDTMYWYKQDSKKFLKIMFSYNNKELIINETVPNRFSPKSPDKAHLNLHINSLELGDSAVYFCASTLRGSKAFFGQGTRLTVV.

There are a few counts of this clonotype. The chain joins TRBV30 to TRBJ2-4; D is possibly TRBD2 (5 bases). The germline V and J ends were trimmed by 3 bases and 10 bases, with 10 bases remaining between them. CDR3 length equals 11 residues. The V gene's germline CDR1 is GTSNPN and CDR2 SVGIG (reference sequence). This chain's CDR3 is CAWRRVNIQYF. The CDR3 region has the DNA TGTGCCTGGAGGCGGGTCAATATTCAGTACTTC.

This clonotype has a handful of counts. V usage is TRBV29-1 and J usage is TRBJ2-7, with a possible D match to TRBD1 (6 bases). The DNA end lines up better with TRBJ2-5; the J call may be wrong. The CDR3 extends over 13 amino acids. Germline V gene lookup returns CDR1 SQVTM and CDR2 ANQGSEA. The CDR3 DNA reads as TGCAGCGTCGCCGGACAGTCCAAAGAGACCCAGTACTTC. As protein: CSVAGQSKETQYF.

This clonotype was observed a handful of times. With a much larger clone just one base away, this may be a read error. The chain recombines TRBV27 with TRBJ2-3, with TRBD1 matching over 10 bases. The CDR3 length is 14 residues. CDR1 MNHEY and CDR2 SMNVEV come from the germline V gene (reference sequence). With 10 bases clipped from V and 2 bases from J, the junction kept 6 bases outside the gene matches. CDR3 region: CATQGTGDTDTQYF. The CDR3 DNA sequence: TGTGCCACCCAGGGGACAGGGGACACAGATACGCAGTATTTT.

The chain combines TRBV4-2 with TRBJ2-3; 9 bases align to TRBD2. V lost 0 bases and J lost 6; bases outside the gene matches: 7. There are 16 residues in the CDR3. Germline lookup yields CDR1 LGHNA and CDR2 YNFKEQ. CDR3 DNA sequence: TGTGCCAGCAGCCAAGAGCGGGAGGGAGGGACGGATACGCAGTATTTT. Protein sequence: CASSQEREGGTDTQYF.

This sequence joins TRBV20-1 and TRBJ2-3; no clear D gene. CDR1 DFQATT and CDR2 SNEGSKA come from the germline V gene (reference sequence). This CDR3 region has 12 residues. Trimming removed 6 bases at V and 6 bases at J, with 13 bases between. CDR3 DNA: TGCAGTGCGAGCCGGTTCGAGGATACGCAGTATTTT. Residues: CSASRFEDTQYF.

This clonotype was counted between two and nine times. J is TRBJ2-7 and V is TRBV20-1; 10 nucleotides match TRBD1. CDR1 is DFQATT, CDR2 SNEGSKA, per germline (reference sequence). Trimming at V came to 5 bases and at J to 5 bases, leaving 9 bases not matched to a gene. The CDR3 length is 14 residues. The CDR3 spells CSAPHRQGANEQYF. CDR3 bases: TGCAGTGCTCCCCACCGACAGGGGGCGAACGAGCAGTACTTC.

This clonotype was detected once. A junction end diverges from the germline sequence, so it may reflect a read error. CDR3 bases: TGCGCCGGCAGCCAGGGACTAGCGGGAGCGCGGGAGACCCAGTACTTC. Its translation is CAGSQGLAGARETQYF. V is TRBV4-1 and J is TRBJ2-5; 14 bases are shared with TRBD2. The CDR3 has 16 amino acids. CDR1 and CDR2 (germline): MGHRA, YSYEKL.

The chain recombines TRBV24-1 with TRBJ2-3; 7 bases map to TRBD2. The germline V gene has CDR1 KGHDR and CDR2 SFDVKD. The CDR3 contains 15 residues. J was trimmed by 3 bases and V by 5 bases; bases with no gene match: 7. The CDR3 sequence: CATSAGRWATDTQYF. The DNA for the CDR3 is TGTGCCACCAGTGCCGGGAGGTGGGCGACAGATACGCAGTATTTT.

The CDR3 loop reads CSVEIESSYNEQFF. CDR3 sequence (DNA): TGCAGCGTTGAAATTGAGAGCTCCTACAATGAGCAGTTCTTC. The chain is built from TRBV29-1 and TRBJ2-1; D is unresolved. The germline V gene encodes CDR1 SQVTM and CDR2 ANQGSEA. The CDR3 is 14 amino acids. V was cut by 2 bases and J by 0 bases, with 8 bases left in between.

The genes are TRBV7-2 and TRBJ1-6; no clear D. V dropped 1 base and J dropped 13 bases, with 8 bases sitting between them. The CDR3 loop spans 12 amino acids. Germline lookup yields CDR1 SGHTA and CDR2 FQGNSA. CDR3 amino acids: CASSLGSGPLHF. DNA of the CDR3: TGTGCCAGCAGCTTAGGGTCCGGCCCCCTCCACTTT.

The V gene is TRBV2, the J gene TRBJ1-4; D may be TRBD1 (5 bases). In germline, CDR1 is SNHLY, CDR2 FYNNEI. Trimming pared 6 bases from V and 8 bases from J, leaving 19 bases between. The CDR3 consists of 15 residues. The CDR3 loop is CASSPPGGAIEKLFF. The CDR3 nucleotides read TGTGCCAGCAGCCCTCCCGGCGGGGCAATCGAAAAACTGTTTTTT.

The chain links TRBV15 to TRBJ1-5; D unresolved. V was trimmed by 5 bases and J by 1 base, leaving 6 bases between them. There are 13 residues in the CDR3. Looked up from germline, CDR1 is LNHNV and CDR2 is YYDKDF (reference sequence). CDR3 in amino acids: CATSSGSNQPQHF. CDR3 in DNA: TGTGCCACCAGCTCGGGCAGCAATCAGCCCCAGCATTTT.

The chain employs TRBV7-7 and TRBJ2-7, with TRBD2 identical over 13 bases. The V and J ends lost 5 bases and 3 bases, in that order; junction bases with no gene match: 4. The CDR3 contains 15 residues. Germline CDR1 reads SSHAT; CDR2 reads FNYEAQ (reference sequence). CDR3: CASSQLAGGVYEQYF. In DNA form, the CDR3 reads TGTGCCAGCAGCCAACTAGCGGGAGGGGTCTACGAGCAGTACTTC.

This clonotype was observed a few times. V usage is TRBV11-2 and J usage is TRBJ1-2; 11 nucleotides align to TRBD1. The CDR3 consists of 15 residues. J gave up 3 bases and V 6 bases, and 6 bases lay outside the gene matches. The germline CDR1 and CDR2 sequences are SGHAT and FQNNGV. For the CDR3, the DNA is TGTGCCAGCAGTACCTGGACAGGGGGCGACTATGGCTACACCTTC. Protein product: CASSTWTGGDYGYTF.

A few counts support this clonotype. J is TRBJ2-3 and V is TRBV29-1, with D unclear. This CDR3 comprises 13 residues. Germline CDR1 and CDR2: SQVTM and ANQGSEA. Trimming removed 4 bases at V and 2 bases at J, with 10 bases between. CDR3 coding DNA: TGCAGCGTTGCGCCCCAGATCACAGATACGCAGTATTTT. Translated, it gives CSVAPQITDTQYF.

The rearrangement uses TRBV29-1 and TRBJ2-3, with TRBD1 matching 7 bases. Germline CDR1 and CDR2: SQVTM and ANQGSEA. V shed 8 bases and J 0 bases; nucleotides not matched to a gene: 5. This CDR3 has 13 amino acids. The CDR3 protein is CSTRDSSTDTQYF. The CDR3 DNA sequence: TGCAGCACCAGGGACAGCAGCACAGATACGCAGTATTTT.

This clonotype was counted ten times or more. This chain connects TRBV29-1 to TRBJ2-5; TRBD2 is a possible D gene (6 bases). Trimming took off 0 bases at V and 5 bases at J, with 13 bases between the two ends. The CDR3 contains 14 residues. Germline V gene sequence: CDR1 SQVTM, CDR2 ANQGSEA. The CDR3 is CSVEDRLGGETQYF. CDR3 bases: TGCAGCGTTGAAGATCGACTAGGTGGGGAGACCCAGTACTTC.

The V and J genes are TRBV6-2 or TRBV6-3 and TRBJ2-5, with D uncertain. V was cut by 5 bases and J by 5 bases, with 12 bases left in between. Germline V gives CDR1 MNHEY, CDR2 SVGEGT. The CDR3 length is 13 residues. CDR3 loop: CASSDGRTETQYF. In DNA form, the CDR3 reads TGTGCCAGCAGTGACGGCAGGACGGAGACCCAGTACTTC.

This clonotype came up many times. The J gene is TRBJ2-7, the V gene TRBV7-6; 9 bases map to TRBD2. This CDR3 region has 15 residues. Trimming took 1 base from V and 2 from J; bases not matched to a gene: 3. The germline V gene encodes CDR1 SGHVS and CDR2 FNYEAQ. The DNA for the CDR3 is TGTGCCAGCAGCTTAGGCGCGGGGGGGACCTACGAGCAGTACTTC. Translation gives CASSLGAGGTYEQYF.

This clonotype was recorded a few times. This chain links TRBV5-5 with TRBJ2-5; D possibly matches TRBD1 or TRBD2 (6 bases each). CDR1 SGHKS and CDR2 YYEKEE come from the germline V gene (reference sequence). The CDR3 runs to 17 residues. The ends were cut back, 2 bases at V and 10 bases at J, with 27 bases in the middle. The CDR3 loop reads CASSFFGLGGGTHNQYF. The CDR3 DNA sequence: TGTGCCAGCAGCTTCTTTGGGCTTGGGGGCGGGACCCACAACCAGTACTTC. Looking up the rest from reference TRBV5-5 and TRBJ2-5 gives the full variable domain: DAGVTQSPTHLIKTRGQQVTLRCSPISGHKSVSWYQQVLGQGPQFIFQYYEKEERGRGNFPDRFSARQFPNYSSELNVNALLLGDSALYLCASSFFGLGGGTHNQYFGPGTRLLVL.

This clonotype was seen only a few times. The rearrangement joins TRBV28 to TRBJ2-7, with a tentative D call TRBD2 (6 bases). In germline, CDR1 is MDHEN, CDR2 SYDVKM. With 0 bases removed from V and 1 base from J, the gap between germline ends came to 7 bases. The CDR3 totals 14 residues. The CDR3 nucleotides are TGTGCCAGCAGTTTATGGCGGGATTCCTACGAGCAGTACTTC. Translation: CASSLWRDSYEQYF.

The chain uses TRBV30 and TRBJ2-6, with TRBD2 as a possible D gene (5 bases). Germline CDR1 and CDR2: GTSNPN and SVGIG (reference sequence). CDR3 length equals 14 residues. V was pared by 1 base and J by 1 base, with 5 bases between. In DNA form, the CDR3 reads TGTGCCTGGAGTGCGGGGTCTGGGGCCAACGTCCTGACTTTC. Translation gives CAWSAGSGANVLTF.

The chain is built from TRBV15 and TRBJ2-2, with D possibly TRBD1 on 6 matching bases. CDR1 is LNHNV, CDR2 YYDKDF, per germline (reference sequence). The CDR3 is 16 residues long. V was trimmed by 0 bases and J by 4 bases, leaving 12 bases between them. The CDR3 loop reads CATSRDRDRSTGELFF. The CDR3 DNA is TGTGCCACCAGCAGAGATCGTGACAGGTCCACCGGGGAGCTGTTTTTT.

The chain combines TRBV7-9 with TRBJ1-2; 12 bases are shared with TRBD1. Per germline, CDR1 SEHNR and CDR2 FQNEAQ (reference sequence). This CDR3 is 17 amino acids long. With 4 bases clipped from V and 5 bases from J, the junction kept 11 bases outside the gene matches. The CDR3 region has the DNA TGTGCCAGCAGCTCCGCGACCGGGACAGGGGGCGCGTATGGCTACACCTTC. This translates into CASSSATGTGGAYGYTF.

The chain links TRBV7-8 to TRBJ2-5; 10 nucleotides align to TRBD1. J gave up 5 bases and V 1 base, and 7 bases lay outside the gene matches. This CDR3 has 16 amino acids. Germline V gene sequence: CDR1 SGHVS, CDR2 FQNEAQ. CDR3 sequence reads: CASSLDRTGGMETQYF. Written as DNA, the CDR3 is TGTGCCAGCAGCTTAGACAGGACAGGGGGGATGGAGACCCAGTACTTC.

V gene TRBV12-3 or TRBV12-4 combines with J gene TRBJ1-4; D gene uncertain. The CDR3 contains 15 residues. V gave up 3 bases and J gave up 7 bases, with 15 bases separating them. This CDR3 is CASSFQVPASEKLFF. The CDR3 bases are TGTGCCAGCAGTTTTCAAGTACCAGCCTCTGAAAAACTGTTTTTT.

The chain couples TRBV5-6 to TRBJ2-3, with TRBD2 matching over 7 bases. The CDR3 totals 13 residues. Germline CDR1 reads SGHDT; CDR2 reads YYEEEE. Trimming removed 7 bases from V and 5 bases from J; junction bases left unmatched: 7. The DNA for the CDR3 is TGTGCCAGCGGCCCCTGGACTAGAGATACGCAGTATTTT. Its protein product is CASGPWTRDTQYF.

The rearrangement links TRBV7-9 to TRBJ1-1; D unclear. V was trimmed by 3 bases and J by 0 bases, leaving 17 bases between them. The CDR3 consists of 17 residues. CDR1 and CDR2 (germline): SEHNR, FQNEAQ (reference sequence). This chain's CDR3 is CASSFGFGSALNTEAFF. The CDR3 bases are TGTGCCAGCAGCTTTGGATTCGGGAGTGCCCTGAACACTGAAGCTTTCTTT.

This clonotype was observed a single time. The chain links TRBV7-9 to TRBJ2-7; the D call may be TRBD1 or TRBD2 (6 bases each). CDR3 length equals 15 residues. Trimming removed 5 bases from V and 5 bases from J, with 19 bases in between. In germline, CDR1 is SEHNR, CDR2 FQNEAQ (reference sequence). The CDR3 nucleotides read TGTGCCAGCAGCACTACAGGGACTTTTGAAAACGAGCAGTACTTC. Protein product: CASSTTGTFENEQYF.